Here is one T cell receptor beta chain with its context. The sample holds many counts of this clonotype. Its antigen is unknown. The sample holds no much larger clone one base away, and base qualities are not on file. According to the study, the label for this sample's time point signals: newly diagnosed GD, antithyroid drugs for less than 3 months. For both TCR sequencing and RNA sequencing, RNA was extracted from PBMCs in TRIzol. The diagnosis of Graves' disease was made according to American Thyroid Association guidelines. The patients came from an endocrinology department in Xi'an, China. Each patient gave approximately 9 milliliters of peripheral blood, collected in an EDTA anticoagulant tube. Ficoll Paque Plus density gradient separation was used to isolate PBMCs, and no further T cell sorting was performed. RNA quality was checked with an Agilent 2100 Bioanalyzer and agarose gel, and concentration with a NanoDrop 2000.

Counted from cysteine to phenylalanine, this CDR3 has 12 amino acids. Of all the DNA, just the CDR3 is kept, 36 bases in frame from base 1. The germline V gene (reference sequence) yields LNHDA for CDR1 and SQIVND for CDR2. V and J are truncated by 2 bases and 6 bases respectively, leaving an intervening sequence of 8 bases. The sample belongs to a study of regulatory T cells in long-lasting Graves disease (TCRdb year 2021). As for the study more broadly: In the newly diagnosed Graves' disease group, patients had been taking antithyroid drugs for less than 3 months. Peripheral blood TCR sequencing and RNA sequencing compared persistent Graves' disease patients with newly diagnosed Graves' disease patients. The study was conducted in China and was registered as a clinical trial. A total of 33 samples underwent TCR sequencing: some 13 from persistent and approximately 20 from newly diagnosed Graves' disease patients. Broader findings and caveats from the paper: Preferential use of TRBV28, TRBJ1-2 and TRBJ2-5 was observed in persistent disease, whereas TRBV20-1 and TRBJ2-1 were favored in newly diagnosed disease. The study examined only peripheral blood because the primary lesion, thyroid tissue, could not be accessed. Lower TCR Shannon entropy and fewer highly expanded clones were observed in persistent Graves' disease patients than in newly diagnosed patients, which suggested clonal expansion. More public clonotypes were shared among persistent patients (approximately 3,000) than among newly diagnosed patients (966). The small sample size was acknowledged by the authors as a limitation that may reduce accuracy. Sequencing and analysis were restricted to the TCR beta chain.

The library was generated by multiplex PCR. Instrument used: Illumina HiSeq 4000. TCR beta libraries were built with iRepertoire HTBI primers and Arm-PCR amplification of CDR3 regions. Before sequencing, the PCR products underwent gel purification. On the study's bioinformatics: Across samples, 62 TRBV and roughly 13 TRBJ segments were identified and used for gene usage analysis of CDR3 amino acid clonotypes. Filtered high-quality paired reads were merged into contigs using COPE and FqMerger. BLAST was used to align contigs to the IMGT TRBV, TRBD and TRBJ reference genes, and CDR3 was defined following IMGT. Clonotypes above 0.1% frequency were classified as highly expanded clones. Repertoire diversity was measured by Shannon entropy, and V-J evenness by the Gini coefficient. Clonotypes shared by more than one individual were considered public. Through fastp at Q25 and MiXCR, TCRdb rebuilt clones from the public reads, retaining in-frame beta chains. Each CDR3 protein gets just one entry, which takes the most common genes and DNA from the rows behind it. TCRdb assigned the V and J calls; the authors' analysis was not used. Recorded for this sample are about 220,000 distinct CDR3 sequences; roughly 19% of them occurred a single time. The ten biggest clones cover about 10% of the sample.

The sample also formed part of further work on T cells in Graves' hyperthyroidism and ophthalmopathy. Drawing on the second study: Graves' hyperthyroidism was defined as stable when no progression to ophthalmopathy occurred over 18 months of follow-up. Hyperthyroidism patients were newly diagnosed, had a disease duration of under 2 months, and were aged 18 to 65 years. The study excluded patients with uncontrolled infections, other autoimmune diseases, pregnancy or lactation. Diagnoses relied on clinical symptoms, serum thyroxine and TRAb, thyroid ultrasound and orbital computed tomography. The TCR CDR3 was subjected to a first round of RT-PCR using the HTBI primer set and the Qiagen OneStep RT-PCR kit. Most expanded thyroid clonotypes (frequency above 0.001) were also detected in blood, suggesting blood repertoires may reflect thyroid immune responses. A model built on a 13 V-J signature distinguished ophthalmopathy from stable hyperthyroidism, reaching 87.88% sensitivity and 81.08% specificity in cross-validation and 80%/75% in testing. During validation, the model predicted progression to ophthalmopathy a median of roughly 7.1 months ahead of onset, with 60% to 71% sensitivity and about 75% specificity. A discovery cohort of about a hundred patients, roughly 45 with Graves' ophthalmopathy and 55 to 60 with stable Graves' hyperthyroidism, was used to find distinguishing TCR V-J signatures. Prospective prediction of ophthalmopathy was tested in an independent validation cohort consisting of fewer than 20 hyperthyroidism patients and around 16 patients who later progressed to ophthalmopathy. The 100 or so discovery patients were divided at random into training and test sets in a 7:3 ratio. The study also compared thyroid tissue and blood T-cell repertoires from more than 5 Graves' hyperthyroidism patients. Following sampling, methimazole starting at 30 mg daily was given to hyperthyroidism patients, and high-dose intravenous methylprednisolone was given to ophthalmopathy patients. A second multiplex PCR round built the libraries, followed by size selection and purification. Sequencing of the libraries was done on an Illumina HiSeq2000 using paired-end 100 bp reads. SOAPnuke was used to process the raw data, with reads discarded if the reads contained adapters or uncalled bases, had a mean Phred below 15, or lacked an exact constant-primer or identifier match. COPE v1.2.5 was used to merge the high-quality paired reads, and each unique nucleotide sequence was defined as a clonotype. Clonotypes were aligned to IMGT TRBV, TRBD and TRBJ reference segments using MiTCR v1.1. Analysis was restricted to V-J combinations with a frequency above 0.0001, which covered roughly 99% of repertoires. The TCS score was defined as the ratio of F50 (clonal expansion) to E x V (chaos), calculated using BLOSUM62-based TCRdist between CDR3 peptides within each V-J. Welch's t-statistics and random forest reduced several hundred V-J features to 10 to 15, which were used in a naive Bayes classifier (R e1071). Sample size was not statistically predetermined, and blinding of investigators to group allocation was not performed. TCR Vbeta CDR3 sequencing of approximately 140 peripheral blood samples (over 40 ophthalmopathy, over 70 hyperthyroidism and some 17 progressor patients) is reported in the paper.

This chain is built from TRBV19 and TRBJ2-7; the D gene is perhaps TRBD1, from 6 matching bases. The sample in question was peripheral blood mononuclear cells (PBMCs), obtained at new diagnosis, from a patient treated with antithyroid drugs. The origin of this receptor is a woman aged 30 to 39 with Graves disease. Donor details come from another sample of the same person, matched by shared clones. The nucleotide sequence is TGTGCCAGTAGTATACAGGGGCGCGAGCAGTACTTC. Its coded protein is CASSIQGREQYF.